The present T cell receptor beta chain was sequenced within a study of cytomegalovirus exposure and HLA in healthy donors. Trimming cost V 10 bases and J 2 bases; bases outside gene matches: 4. The CDR3 length is 14 residues. The germline CDR1 and CDR2 sequences are SNHLY and FYNNEI. The sample holds a few counts of this clone. Its specificity is not known. Study results and limitations: Per a later analysis, HLA-associated TCR beta chains showed more clonal expansion than other, equally common TCR beta chains.

The PCR had 60 Vbeta and 13 Jbeta primers. Method: immunoSEQ multiplex PCR; TCRdb's copy keeps in-frame clones and lacks some. The table shows around 120,000 clones, with around 77% occurring only once. The sequence was collected from a man in his fifties in good health and CMV-seropositive. The sample was PBMCs. J is TRBJ1-6 and V is TRBV2; 8 bases are shared with TRBD1. The CDR3 is CATQGATYNSPLHF. The CDR3 region has the DNA TGTGCCACTCAGGGGGCGACCTATAATTCACCCCTCCACTTT.